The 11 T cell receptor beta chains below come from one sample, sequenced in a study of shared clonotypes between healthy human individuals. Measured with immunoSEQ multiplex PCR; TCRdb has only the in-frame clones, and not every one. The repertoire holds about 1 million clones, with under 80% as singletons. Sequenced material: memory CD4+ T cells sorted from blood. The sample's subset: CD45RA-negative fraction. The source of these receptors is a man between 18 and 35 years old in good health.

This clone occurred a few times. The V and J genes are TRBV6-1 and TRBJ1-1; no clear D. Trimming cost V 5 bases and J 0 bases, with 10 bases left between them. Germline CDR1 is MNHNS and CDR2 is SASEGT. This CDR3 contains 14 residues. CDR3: CASSRAEVNTEAFF. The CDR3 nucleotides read TGTGCCAGCAGTCGGGCAGAAGTGAACACTGAAGCTTTCTTT.

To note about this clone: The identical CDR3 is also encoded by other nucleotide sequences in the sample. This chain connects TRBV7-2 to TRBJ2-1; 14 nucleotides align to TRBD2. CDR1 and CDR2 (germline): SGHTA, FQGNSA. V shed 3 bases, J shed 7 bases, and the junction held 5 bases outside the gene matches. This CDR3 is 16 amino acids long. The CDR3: CASSFSGTSGSNEQFF. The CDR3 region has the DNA TGTGCCAGCAGCTTTTCCGGGACTAGCGGGAGTAATGAGCAGTTCTTC.

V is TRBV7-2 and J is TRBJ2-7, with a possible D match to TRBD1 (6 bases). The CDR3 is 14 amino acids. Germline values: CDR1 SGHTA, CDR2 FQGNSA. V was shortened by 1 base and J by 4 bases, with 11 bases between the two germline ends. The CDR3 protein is CASSLEGVRYEQYF. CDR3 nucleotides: TGTGCCAGCAGCTTAGAGGGGGTCAGGTACGAGCAGTACTTC.

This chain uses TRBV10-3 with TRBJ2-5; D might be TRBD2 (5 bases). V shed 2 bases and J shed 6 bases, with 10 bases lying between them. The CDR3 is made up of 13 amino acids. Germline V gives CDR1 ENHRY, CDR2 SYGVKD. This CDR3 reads CAISEEGLKTQYF. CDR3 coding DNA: TGTGCCATCAGTGAGGAGGGTTTGAAGACCCAGTACTTC.

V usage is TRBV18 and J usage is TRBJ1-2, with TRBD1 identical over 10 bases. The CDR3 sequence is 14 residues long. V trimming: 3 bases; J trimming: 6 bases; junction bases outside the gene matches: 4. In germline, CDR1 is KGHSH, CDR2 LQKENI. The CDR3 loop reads CASSPLGQGNGYTF. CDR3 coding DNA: TGTGCCAGCTCACCGCTGGGACAGGGGAATGGCTACACCTTC.

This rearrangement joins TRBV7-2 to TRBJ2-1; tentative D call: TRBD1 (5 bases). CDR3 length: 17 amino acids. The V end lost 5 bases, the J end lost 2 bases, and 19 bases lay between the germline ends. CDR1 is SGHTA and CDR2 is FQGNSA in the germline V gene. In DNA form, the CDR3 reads TGTGCCAGCAGCCCCCGGTCAGGGCAGAAGCCCTACAATGAGCAGTTCTTC. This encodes CASSPRSGQKPYNEQFF.

The CDR3 nucleotides are TGCGCCAGCAGCGCGGGACAGGGGGGCTCCAGCACAGATACGCAGTATTTT. It codes for CASSAGQGGSSTDTQYF. The gene calls are TRBV4-1 and TRBJ2-3; 11 bases agree with TRBD1. The CDR3 totals 17 residues. The V segment lost 5 bases and the J segment 0 bases; nucleotides outside the gene matches: 7. Germline values: CDR1 MGHRA, CDR2 YSYEKL.

The CDR3 region has the DNA TGTGCCAGCAGCTTTCCGGGACTAGCGGGAGTCGATGAGCAGTTCTTC. Its translation: CASSFPGLAGVDEQFF. V gene TRBV7-2 combines with J gene TRBJ2-1; the match to TRBD2 covers 14 bases. Germline CDR1 SGHTA, CDR2 FQGNSA. There are 16 residues in the CDR3. Trimming cost V 3 bases and J 8 bases; bases outside gene matches: 6.

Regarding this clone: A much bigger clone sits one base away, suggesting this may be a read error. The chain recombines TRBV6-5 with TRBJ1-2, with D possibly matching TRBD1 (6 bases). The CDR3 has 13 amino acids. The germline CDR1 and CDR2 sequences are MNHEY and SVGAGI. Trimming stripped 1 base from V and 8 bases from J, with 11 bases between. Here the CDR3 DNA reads TGTGCCAGCAGTTACTTGGGGGGGGCGGGCTACACCTTC. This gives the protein CASSYLGGAGYTF.

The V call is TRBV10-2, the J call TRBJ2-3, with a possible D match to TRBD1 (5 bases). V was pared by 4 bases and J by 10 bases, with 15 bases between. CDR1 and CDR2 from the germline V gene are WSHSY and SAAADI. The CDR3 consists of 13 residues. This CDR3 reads CASSVVAGAAQYF. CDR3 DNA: TGCGCCAGCAGTGTTGTGGCTGGGGCGGCGCAGTATTTT.

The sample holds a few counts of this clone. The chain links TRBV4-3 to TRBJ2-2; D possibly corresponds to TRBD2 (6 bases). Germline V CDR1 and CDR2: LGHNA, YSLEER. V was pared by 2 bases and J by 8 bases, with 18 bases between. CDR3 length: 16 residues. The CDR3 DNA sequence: TGCGCCAGCAGCCAAAAGTGGACTATCTCGGAAGGGGAGCTGTTTTTT. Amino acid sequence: CASSQKWTISEGELFF.